These 9 T cell receptor beta chains were all obtained from the same sample, sequenced in a study of blood T cell repertoires in COVID-19. Produced via immunoSEQ multiplex PCR; TCRdb's table is partial and in-frame only. The sample carries tens of thousands of clones, about four fifths recorded once. Sequences were obtained from peripheral blood. The origin of the receptors is a middle-aged man with active COVID-19.

V and J are TRBV9 and TRBJ2-3; D is perhaps TRBD1 (5 bases). The CDR3 length is 15 residues. In germline, CDR1 is SGDLS, CDR2 YYNGEE. The ends were cut back, 0 bases at V and 2 bases at J, with 10 bases in the middle. CDR3 nucleotide sequence: TGTGCCAGCAGCGTAGTAGGGGCAATCACAGATACGCAGTATTTT. Amino acid sequence: CASSVVGAITDTQYF.

This chain links TRBV3-1 (or the pseudogene TRBV3-2) with TRBJ1-6; D perhaps matches TRBD1 (6 bases). The ends were cut back, 5 bases at V and 10 bases at J, with 21 bases in the middle. Germline values: CDR1 LGHDT, CDR2 YNNKEL (reference sequence). The CDR3 contains 16 residues. The CDR3: CASSSPGGTRDSPLHF. CDR3 nucleotides: TGTGCCAGCAGCTCCCCCGGTGGGACAAGGGACTCACCCCTCCACTTT.

The chain is built from TRBV2 and TRBJ2-2; 9 nucleotides line up with TRBD1. The germline gives CDR1 SNHLY, CDR2 FYNNEI. The V and J ends lost 8 bases and 2 bases, in that order; junction bases with no gene match: 6. The CDR3 loop spans 15 amino acids. The CDR3 bases are TGTGCCAGCTGCTGGACAGGGGTTAACACCGGGGAGCTGTTTTTT. It specifies CASCWTGVNTGELFF.

The chain employs TRBV25-1 and TRBJ1-3; D is ambiguous. The CDR3 has 14 amino acids. Germline assignment: CDR1 MGHDK and CDR2 SYGVNS. Trimming shortened V by 4 bases and J by 4 bases, and 11 bases separated the two germline ends. The CDR3 is CASSVAGAGNTIYF. Written as DNA, the CDR3 is TGTGCCAGCAGTGTTGCGGGAGCAGGAAACACCATATATTTT. Combining the CDR3 with reference TRBV25-1 and TRBJ1-3 gives the whole variable domain EADIYQTPRYLVIGTGKKITLECSQTMGHDKMYWYQQDPGMELHLIHYSYGVNSTEKGDLSSESTVSRIRTEHFPLTLESARPSHTSQYLCASSVAGAGNTIYFGEGSWLTVV.

The chain has TRBV2 and TRBJ2-7; TRBD1 agrees at 8 bases. The CDR3 loop spans 12 amino acids. J lost 7 bases, V lost 4 bases, and 3 bases had no gene match. Germline-derived CDR1 and CDR2 are SNHLY and FYNNEI. CDR3 nucleotide sequence: TGTGCCAGCAGTGGGACAGGGTATGAGCAGTACTTC. This translates into CASSGTGYEQYF.

Comments on this clone: Relative to the germline gene, one junction end is altered; a read error may explain this. J is TRBJ2-7 and V is TRBV3-1 (or the pseudogene TRBV3-2); 8 nucleotides match TRBD2. Germline CDR1 and CDR2: LGHDT and YNNKEL (reference sequence). The CDR3 totals 14 residues. The CDR3 sequence: CASRQSAGGYEQYF. Here the CDR3 DNA reads TGTGCCAGCCGCCAATCGGCGGGGGGCTACGAGCAGTACTTC.

A single count supports this clone. Other nucleotide sequences in the sample specify the same CDR3. The chain combines TRBV25-1 with TRBJ1-4, with D tentatively TRBD1 (6 bases). V lost 4 bases and J 5 bases, leaving 8 bases between the germline ends. The CDR3 has 13 amino acids. The germline V gene encodes CDR1 MGHDK and CDR2 SYGVNS. The CDR3 sequence: CASSGQGNEKLFF. The CDR3 bases are TGTGCCAGCAGTGGGCAGGGGAATGAAAAACTGTTTTTT. The full variable domain, its missing parts supplied by reference TRBV25-1 and TRBJ1-4, is EADIYQTPRYLVIGTGKKITLECSQTMGHDKMYWYQQDPGMELHLIHYSYGVNSTEKGDLSSESTVSRIRTEHFPLTLESARPSHTSQYLCASSGQGNEKLFFGSGTQLSVL.

About this clone itself: Relative to the germline gene, one junction end is altered; a read error may explain this. The CDR3 protein is CSARLPRDTLF. CDR3 coding DNA: TGCAGTGCTAGACTACCCCGGGACACGCTATTC. V and J are TRBV20-1 and TRBJ2-7; possible D gene TRBD1, 6 bases. Germline CDR1 and CDR2: DFQATT and SNEGSKA (reference sequence). The length of the CDR3 is 11 residues.

This clone appeared a few times. DNA of the CDR3: TGTGCCAGCAGTAACGGACTGACTTGGGAGCAGTACTTC. It is translated as CASSNGLTWEQYF. This sequence joins TRBV27 and TRBJ2-7; D perhaps matches TRBD2 (5 bases). This CDR3 comprises 13 residues. Germline V gene data show CDR1 as MNHEY and CDR2 as SMNVEV (reference sequence). Deletions cut 5 bases from V and 7 bases from J, with 15 bases between.